The present T cell receptor (beta chain) was sequenced within a study of blood T cells in healthy people across ages. The sample, about 9.2 milliliters of peripheral blood, was drawn from each donor. As regards this clonotype: The target antigen is unknown.

Sample-barcoded 5' priming and a J-beta primer mix drove a second PCR of roughly 7 to 11 cycles. A template-switch adaptor with 12 random nucleotides tagged each cDNA molecule. TCRdb processed the 5' RACE reads anew with MiXCR; each CDR3 protein has one entry. The sample includes 1.4 million or so distinct CDR3 sequences, less than 45% of them seen just once. General study results and limits: Both naive CD4+ cell counts and diversity were greater in long-lived donors than in aged donors.

This clonotype originated in a woman in her late teens or twenties in good health. Sequenced: blood.

CDR3: CASSWHGEGETQYF. The CDR3 coding sequence is TGTGCCAGCAGCTGGCACGGGGAGGGAGAGACCCAGTACTTC. V is TRBV5-6 and J is TRBJ2-5, with TRBD2 identical over 7 bases. The CDR3 has 14 residues. The ends lost 3 bases at V and 4 bases at J; junction bases unmatched: 6. CDR1 and CDR2 from the germline V gene are SGHDT and YYEEEE.